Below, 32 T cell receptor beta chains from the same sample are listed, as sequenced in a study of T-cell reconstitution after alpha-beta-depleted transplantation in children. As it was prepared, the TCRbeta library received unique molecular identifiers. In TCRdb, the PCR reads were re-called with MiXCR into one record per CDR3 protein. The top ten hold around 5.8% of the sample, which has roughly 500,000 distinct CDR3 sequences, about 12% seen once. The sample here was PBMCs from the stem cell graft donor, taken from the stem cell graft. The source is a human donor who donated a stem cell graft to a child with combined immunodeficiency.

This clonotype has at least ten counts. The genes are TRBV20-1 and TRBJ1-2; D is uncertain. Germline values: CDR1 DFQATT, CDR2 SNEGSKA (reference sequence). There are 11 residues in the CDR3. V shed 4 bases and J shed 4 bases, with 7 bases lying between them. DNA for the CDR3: TGCAGTGCTACGGAATCCTATGGCTACACCTTC. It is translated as CSATESYGYTF.

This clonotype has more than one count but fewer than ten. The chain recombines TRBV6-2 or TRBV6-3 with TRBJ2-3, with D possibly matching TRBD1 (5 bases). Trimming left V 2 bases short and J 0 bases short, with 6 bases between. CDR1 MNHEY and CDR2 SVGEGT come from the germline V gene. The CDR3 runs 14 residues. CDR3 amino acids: CASSYQGSTDTQYF. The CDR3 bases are TGTGCCAGCAGTTACCAGGGAAGCACAGATACGCAGTATTTT.

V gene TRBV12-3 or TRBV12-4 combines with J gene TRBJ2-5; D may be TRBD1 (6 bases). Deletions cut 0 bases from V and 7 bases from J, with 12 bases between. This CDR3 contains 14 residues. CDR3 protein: CASSLAGQRGTQYF. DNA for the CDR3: TGTGCCAGCAGTTTAGCTGGACAGCGAGGGACCCAGTACTTC.

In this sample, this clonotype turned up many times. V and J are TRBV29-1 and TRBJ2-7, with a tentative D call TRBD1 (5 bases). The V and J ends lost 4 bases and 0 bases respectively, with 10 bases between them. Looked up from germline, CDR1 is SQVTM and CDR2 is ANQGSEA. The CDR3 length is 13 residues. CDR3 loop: CSVVGRISYEQYF. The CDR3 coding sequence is TGCAGCGTTGTGGGGCGGATCTCCTACGAGCAGTACTTC.

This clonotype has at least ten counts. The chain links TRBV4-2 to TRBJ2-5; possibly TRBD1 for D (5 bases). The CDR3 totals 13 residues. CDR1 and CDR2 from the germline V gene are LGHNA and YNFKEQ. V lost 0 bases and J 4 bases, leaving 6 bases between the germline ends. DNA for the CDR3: TGTGCCAGCAGCCAAGAAAGGGGAGAGACCCAGTACTTC. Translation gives CASSQERGETQYF.

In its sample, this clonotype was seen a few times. CDR3 protein: CASSFEGWAETQYF. The CDR3 nucleotides read TGTGCCAGCAGTTTTGAGGGATGGGCAGAGACCCAGTACTTC. The chain uses TRBV12-3 or TRBV12-4 and TRBJ2-5; maybe TRBD2 (5 bases). Trimming took 3 bases from V and 4 from J, leaving 12 bases between them. The CDR3 has 14 amino acids.

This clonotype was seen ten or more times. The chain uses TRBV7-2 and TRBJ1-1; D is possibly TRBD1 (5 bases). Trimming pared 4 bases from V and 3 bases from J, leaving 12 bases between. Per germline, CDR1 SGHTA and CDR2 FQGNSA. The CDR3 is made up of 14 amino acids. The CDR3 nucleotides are TGTGCCAGCAGCTCTCCCGGGGGGTACACTGAAGCTTTCTTT. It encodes CASSSPGGYTEAFF.

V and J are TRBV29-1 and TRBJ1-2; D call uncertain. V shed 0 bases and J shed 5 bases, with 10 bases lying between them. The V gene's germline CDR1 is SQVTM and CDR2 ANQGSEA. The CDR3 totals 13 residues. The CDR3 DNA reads TGCAGCGTTGAAGATCCCCTGAGGTATGGCTACACCTTC. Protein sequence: CSVEDPLRYGYTF.

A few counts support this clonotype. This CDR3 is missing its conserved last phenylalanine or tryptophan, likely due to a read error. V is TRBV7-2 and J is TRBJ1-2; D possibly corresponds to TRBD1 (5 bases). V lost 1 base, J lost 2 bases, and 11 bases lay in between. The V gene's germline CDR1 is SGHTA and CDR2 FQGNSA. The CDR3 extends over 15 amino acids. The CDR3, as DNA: TGTGCCAGCAGCTTAGACCAGGGATCGAACTATGGCTACACCTAC. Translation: CASSLDQGSNYGYTY.

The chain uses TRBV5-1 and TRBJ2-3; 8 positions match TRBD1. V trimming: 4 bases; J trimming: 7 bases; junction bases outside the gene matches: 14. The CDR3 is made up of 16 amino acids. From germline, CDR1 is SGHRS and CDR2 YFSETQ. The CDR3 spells CASSILPQGAENTQYF. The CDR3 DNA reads TGCGCCAGCAGCATTTTACCCCAGGGGGCAGAAAATACGCAGTATTTT.

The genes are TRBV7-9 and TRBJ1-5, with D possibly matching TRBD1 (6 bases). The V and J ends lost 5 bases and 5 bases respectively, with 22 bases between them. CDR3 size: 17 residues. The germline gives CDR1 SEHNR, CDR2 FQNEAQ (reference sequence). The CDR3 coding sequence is TGTGCCAGCAGCCACGCCGGGGGGCAAGGGATAGATCAGCCCCAGCATTTT. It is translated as CASSHAGGQGIDQPQHF.

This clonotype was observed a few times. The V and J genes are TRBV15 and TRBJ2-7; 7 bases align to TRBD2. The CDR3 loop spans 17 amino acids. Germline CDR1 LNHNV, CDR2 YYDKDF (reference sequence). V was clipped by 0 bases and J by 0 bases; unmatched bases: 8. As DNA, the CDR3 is TGTGCCACCAGCAGAGATCACGCGGGGGAGAGCTCCTACGAGCAGTACTTC. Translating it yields CATSRDHAGESSYEQYF.

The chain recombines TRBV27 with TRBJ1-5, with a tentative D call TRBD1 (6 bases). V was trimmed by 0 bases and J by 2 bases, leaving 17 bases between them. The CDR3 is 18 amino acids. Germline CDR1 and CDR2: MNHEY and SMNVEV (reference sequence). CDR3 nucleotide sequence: TGTGCCAGCAGTTTATCGAAACTGCGGGGGCGCGGCAATCAGCCCCAGCATTTT. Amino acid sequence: CASSLSKLRGRGNQPQHF.

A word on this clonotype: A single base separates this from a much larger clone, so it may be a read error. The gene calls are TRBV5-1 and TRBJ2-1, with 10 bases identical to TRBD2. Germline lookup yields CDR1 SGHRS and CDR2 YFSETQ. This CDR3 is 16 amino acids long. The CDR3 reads CVSSTLAGGAANEQFF. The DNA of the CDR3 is TGCGTCAGCAGCACGTTAGCGGGAGGAGCGGCCAATGAGCAGTTCTTC.

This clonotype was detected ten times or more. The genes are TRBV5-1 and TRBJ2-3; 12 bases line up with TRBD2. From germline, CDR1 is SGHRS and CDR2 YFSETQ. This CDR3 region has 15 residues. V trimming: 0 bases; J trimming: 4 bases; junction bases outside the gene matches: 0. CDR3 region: CASSLGLAGADTQYF. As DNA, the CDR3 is TGCGCCAGCAGCTTGGGACTAGCGGGGGCAGATACGCAGTATTTT.

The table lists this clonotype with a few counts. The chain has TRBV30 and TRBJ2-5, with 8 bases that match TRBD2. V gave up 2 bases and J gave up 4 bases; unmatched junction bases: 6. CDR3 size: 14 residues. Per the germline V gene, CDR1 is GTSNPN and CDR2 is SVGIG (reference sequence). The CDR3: CAWSYSGSLETQYF. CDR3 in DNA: TGTGCCTGGAGTTACAGCGGGAGCTTAGAGACCCAGTACTTC. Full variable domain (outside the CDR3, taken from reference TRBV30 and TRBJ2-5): SQTIHQWPATLVQPVGSPLSLECTVEGTSNPNLYWYRQAAGRGLQLLFYSVGIGQISSEVPQNLSASRPQDRQFILSSKKLLLSDSGFYLCAWSYSGSLETQYFGPGTRLLVL.

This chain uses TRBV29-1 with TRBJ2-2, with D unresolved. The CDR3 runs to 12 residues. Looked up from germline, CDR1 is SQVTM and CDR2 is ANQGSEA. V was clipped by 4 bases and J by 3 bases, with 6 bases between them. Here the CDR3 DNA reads TGCAGCGTTGGTAGGGACACCGGGGAGCTGTTTTTT. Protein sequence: CSVGRDTGELFF.

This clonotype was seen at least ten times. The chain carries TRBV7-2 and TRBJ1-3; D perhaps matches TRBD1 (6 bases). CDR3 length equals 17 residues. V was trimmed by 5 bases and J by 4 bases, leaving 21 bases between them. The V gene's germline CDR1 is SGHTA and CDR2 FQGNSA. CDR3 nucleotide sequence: TGTGCCAGCAGCCCCTTGGAAGAAACAGGGCTCGGAAACACCATATATTTT. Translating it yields CASSPLEETGLGNTIYF.

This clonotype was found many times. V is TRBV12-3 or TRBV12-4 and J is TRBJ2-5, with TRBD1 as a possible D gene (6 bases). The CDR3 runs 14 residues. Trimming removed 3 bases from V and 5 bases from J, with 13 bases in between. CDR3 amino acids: CASSFGRGGETQYF. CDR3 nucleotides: TGTGCCAGCAGTTTTGGCAGGGGCGGGGAGACCCAGTACTTC.

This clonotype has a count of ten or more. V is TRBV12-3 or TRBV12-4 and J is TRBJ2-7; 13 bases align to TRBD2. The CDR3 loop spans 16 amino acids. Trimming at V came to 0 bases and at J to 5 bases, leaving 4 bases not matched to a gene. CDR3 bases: TGTGCCAGCAGTTTAGCGGGGACTAGCGGGGCCCACGAGCAGTACTTC. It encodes CASSLAGTSGAHEQYF.

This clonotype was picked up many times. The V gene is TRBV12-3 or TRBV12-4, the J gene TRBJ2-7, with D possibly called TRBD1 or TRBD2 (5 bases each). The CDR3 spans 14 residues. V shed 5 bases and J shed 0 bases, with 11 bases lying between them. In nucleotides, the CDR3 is TGTGCCAGCAGTCTCGGGGCTAGCTCCTACGAGCAGTACTTC. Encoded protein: CASSLGASSYEQYF.

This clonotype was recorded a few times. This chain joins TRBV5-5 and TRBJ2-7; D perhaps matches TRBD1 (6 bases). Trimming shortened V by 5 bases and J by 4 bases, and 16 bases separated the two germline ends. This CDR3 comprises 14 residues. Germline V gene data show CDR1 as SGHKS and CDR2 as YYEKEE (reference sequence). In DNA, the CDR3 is TGTGCCAGCAGGCAAACAGGGACACCTTACGAGCAGTACTTC. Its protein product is CASRQTGTPYEQYF.

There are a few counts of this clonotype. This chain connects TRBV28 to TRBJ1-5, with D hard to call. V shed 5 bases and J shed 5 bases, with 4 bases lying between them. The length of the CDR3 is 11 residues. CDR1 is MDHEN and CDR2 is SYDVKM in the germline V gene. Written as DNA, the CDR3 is TGTGCCAGCAGTGGTTATCAGCCCCAGCATTTT. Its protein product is CASSGYQPQHF.

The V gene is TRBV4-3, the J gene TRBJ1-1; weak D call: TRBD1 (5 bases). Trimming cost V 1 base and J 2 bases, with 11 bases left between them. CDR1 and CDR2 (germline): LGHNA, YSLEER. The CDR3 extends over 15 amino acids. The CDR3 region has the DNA TGCGCCAGCAGCCAAGCATCCAGGGATAACACTGAAGCTTTCTTT. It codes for CASSQASRDNTEAFF.

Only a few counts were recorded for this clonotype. As DNA, the CDR3 is TGTGCCAGCAGCGGACGGACAGGGCTGGAGACCCAGTACTTC. The encoded protein is CASSGRTGLETQYF. This chain connects TRBV9 to TRBJ2-5, with TRBD1 matching over 8 bases. The CDR3 has 14 residues. The V gene end was trimmed by 3 bases and the J gene end by 5 bases; junction bases not matched to a gene: 6. Germline CDR1 and CDR2: SGDLS and YYNGEE.

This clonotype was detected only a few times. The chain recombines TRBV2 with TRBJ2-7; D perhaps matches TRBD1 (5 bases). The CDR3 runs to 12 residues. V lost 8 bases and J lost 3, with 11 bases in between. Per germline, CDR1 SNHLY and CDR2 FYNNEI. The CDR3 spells CASGRENYEQYF. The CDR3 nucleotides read TGTGCCAGCGGCAGGGAAAACTACGAGCAGTACTTC.

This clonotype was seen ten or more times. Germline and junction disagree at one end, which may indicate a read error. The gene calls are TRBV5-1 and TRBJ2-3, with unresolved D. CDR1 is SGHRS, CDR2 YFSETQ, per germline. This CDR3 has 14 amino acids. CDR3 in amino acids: CASSLDRGTDTQYF. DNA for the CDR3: TGTGCCAGCAGCTTAGATCGCGGCACAGATACGCAGTATTTT.

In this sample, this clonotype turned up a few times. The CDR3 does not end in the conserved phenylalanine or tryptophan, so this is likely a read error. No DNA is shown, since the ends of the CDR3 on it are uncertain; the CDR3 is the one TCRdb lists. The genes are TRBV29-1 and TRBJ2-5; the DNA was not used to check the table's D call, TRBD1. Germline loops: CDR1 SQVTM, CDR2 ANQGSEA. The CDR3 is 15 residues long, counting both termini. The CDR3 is CSVEGTGGMIARLYY.

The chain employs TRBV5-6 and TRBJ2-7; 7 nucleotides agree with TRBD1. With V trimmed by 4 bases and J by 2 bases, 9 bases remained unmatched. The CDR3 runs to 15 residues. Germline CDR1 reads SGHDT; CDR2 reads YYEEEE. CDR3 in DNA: TGTGCCAGCAGCCACCTGACAGGGATGGCCTACGAGCAGTACTTC. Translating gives CASSHLTGMAYEQYF.

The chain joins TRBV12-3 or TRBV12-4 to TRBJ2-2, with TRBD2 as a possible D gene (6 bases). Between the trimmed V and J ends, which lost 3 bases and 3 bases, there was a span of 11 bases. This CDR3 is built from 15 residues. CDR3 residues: CASSFISGDTGELFF. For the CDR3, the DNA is TGTGCCAGCAGTTTTATTAGCGGAGACACCGGGGAGCTGTTTTTT.

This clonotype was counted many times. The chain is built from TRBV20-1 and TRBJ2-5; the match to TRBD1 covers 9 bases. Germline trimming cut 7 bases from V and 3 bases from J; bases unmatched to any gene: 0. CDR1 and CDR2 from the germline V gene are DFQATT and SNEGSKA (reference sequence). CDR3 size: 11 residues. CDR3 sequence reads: CSGTGEETQYF. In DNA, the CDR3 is TGCAGTGGGACAGGGGAAGAGACCCAGTACTTC.

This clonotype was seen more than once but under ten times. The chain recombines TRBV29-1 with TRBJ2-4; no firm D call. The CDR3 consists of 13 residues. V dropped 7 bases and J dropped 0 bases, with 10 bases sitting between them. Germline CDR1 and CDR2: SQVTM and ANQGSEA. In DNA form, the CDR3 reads TGCAGCGCCCGACTCCTAGCCAAAAACATTCAGTACTTC. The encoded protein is CSARLLAKNIQYF.